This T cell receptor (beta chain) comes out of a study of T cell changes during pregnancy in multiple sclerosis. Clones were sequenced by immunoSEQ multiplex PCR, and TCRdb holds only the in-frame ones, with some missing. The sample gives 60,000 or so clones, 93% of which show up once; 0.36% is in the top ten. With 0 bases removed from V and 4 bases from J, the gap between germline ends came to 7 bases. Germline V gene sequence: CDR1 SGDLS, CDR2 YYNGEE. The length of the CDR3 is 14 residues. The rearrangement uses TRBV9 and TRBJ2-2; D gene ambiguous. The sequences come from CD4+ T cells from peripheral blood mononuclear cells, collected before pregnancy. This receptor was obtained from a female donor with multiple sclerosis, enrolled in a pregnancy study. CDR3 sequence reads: CASSVVPSTGELFF. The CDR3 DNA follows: TGTGCCAGCAGCGTAGTCCCATCCACCGGGGAGCTGTTTTTT.